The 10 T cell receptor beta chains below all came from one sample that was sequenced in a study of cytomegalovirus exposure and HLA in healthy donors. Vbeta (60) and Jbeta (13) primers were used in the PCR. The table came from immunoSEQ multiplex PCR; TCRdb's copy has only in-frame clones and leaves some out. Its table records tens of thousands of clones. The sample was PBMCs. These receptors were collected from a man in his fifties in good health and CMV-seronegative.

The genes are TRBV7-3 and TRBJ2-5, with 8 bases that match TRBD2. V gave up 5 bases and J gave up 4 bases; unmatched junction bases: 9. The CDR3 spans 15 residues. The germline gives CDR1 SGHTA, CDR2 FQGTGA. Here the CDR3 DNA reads TGTGCCAGCAGCATACGGGGGGGCTCGCCAGAGACCCAGTACTTC. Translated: CASSIRGGSPETQYF.

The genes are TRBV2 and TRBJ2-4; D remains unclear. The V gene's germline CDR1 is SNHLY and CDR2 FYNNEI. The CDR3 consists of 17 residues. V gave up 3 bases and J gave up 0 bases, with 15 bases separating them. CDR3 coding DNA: TGTGCCAGCAGTGATCCTATCACCACTCTAGCCAAAAACATTCAGTACTTC. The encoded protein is CASSDPITTLAKNIQYF.

The CDR3 protein is CASSLGTGSVQPQHF. As DNA, the CDR3 is TGTGCCAGCAGCTTGGGGACAGGGTCCGTTCAGCCCCAGCATTTT. This chain uses TRBV5-8 with TRBJ1-5, with TRBD1 matching 8 bases. Germline CDR1 and CDR2: SGHTS and YDEGEE. This CDR3 is 15 amino acids long. J lost 6 bases, V lost 0 bases, and 5 bases had no gene match. Combining the CDR3 with reference TRBV5-8 and TRBJ1-5 gives the whole variable domain EAGVTQSPTHLIKTRGQQATLRCSPISGHTSVYWYQQALGLGLQFLLWYDEGEERNRGNFPPRFSGRQFPNYSSELNVNALELEDSALYLCASSLGTGSVQPQHFGDGTRLSIL.

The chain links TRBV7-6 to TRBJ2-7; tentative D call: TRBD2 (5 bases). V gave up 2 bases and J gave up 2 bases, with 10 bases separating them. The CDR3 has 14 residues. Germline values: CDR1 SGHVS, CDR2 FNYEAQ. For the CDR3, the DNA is TGTGCCAGCAGCTTATACGGGGATCCCTACGAGCAGTACTTC. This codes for CASSLYGDPYEQYF.

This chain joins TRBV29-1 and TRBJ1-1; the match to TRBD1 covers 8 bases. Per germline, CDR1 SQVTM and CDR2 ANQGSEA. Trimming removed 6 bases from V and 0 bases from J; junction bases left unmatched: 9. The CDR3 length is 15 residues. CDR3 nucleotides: TGCAGCGTCTATTTAACAGGGGGGATGAACACTGAAGCTTTCTTT. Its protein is CSVYLTGGMNTEAFF.

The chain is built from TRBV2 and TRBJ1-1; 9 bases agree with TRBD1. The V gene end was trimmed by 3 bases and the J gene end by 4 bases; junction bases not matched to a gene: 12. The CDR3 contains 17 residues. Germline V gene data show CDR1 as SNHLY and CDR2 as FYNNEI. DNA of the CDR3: TGTGCCAGCAGTGAGACGATCGGGACAGGGTTGGCCACTGAAGCTTTCTTT. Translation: CASSETIGTGLATEAFF.

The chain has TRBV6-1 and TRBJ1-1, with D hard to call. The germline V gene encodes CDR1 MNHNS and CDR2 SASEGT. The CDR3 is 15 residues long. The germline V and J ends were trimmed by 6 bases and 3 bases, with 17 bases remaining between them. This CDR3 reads CASSRGTGLHTEAFF. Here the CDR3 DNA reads TGTGCCAGCAGCCGCGGTACGGGGTTGCACACTGAAGCTTTCTTT.

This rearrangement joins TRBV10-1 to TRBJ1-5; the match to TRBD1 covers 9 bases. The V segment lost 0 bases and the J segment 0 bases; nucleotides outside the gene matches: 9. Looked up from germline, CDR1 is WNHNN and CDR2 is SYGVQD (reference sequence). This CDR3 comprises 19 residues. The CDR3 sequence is CASSESGQGRNNSNQPQHF. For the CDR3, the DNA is TGCGCCAGCAGTGAGTCAGGACAGGGGAGGAATAATAGCAATCAGCCCCAGCATTTT.

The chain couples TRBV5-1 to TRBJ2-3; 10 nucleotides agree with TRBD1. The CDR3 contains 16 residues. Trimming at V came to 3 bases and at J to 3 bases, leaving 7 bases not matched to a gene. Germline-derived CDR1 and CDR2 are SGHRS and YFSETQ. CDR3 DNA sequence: TGCGCCAGCAGCTCATCGGGACAGGGGAGGACAGATACGCAGTATTTT. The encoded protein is CASSSSGQGRTDTQYF. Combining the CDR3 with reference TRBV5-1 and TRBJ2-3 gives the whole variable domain KAGVTQTPRYLIKTRGQQVTLSCSPISGHRSVSWYQQTPGQGLQFLFEYFSETQRNKGNFPGRFSGRQFSNSRSEMNVSTLELGDSALYLCASSSSGQGRTDTQYFGPGTRLTVL.

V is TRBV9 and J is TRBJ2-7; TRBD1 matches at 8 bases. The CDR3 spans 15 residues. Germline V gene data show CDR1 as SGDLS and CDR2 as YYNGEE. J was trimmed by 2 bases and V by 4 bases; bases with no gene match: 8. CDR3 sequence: CASSLVPGQAYEQYF. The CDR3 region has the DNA TGTGCCAGCAGCTTAGTCCCGGGACAGGCCTACGAGCAGTACTTC.